The 13 T cell receptor beta chains listed next were all sequenced from one sample in a study of CD8 T cells in Susac syndrome (dated by TCRdb to between 2018 and 2020). The library was obtained by the immunoSEQ multiplex PCR assay. RNA was extracted using the RNeasy kit, and about 0.45 to 1 ug of the RNA was reverse transcribed with random hexamers. TCRdb passed the public sequencing reads through fastp at Q25 and MiXCR, retaining productive beta sequences. Rows are combined by CDR3 protein, so each entry shows the most common genes and DNA. Present in this sample are about 60,000 distinct CDR3 sequences, around nine tenths of which were seen just once. The ten largest account for approximately 0.2% of the sample. The sequencing input was CD8+ T cells from PBMCs. The origin of the receptors is a human donor in good health.

The rearrangement links TRBV10-1 to TRBJ2-3; 10 nucleotides align to TRBD2. The germline V gene encodes CDR1 WNHNN and CDR2 SYGVQD (reference sequence). This CDR3 has 18 amino acids. Unmatched junction bases numbered 10, after V lost 3 bases and J lost 1 base. CDR3 protein: CASSDLAGGSLGTDTQYF. The DNA of the CDR3 is TGCGCCAGCAGTGACTTAGCGGGGGGCTCCCTTGGCACAGATACGCAGTATTTT.

This clonotype is a singleton in its sample. The J gene is TRBJ1-2, the V gene TRBV19; the D gene is possibly TRBD1 (6 bases). The CDR3 runs to 12 residues. Trimming took off 6 bases at V and 8 bases at J, with 13 bases between the two ends. Germline V gene lookup returns CDR1 LNHDA and CDR2 SQIVND (reference sequence). The CDR3: CASSPQGCGYTF. The CDR3 bases are TGTGCCAGTAGCCCACAGGGCTGCGGCTACACCTTC.

Written as DNA, the CDR3 is TGTGCCAGCCTCGGAGGGAACACTGAAGCTTTCTTT. Translating it yields CASLGGNTEAFF. J is TRBJ1-1 and V is TRBV2; D gene ambiguous. This CDR3 is 12 amino acids long. Germline V CDR1 and CDR2: SNHLY, FYNNEI. V was clipped by 8 bases and J by 1 base, with 8 bases between them.

In its sample, this clonotype was seen once. The V and J genes are TRBV11-2 and TRBJ2-7, with D uncertain. This CDR3 region has 13 residues. Trimming stripped 2 bases from V and 6 bases from J, with 11 bases between. The germline V gene encodes CDR1 SGHAT and CDR2 FQNNGV. The CDR3 is CASSLSFPREQYF. The CDR3 DNA follows: TGTGCCAGCAGCTTATCCTTTCCTCGCGAGCAGTACTTC.

This chain joins TRBV4-3 and TRBJ1-2; 8 nucleotides align to TRBD1. The germline CDR1 and CDR2 sequences are LGHNA and YSLEER. Germline trimming cut 0 bases from V and 7 bases from J; bases unmatched to any gene: 7. This CDR3 is built from 15 residues. CDR3 loop: CASSQERTGRSGYTF. CDR3 DNA: TGCGCCAGCAGCCAAGAGCGGACAGGGAGAAGTGGCTACACCTTC.

This clonotype turned up a few times. The chain couples TRBV5-1 to TRBJ2-7, with TRBD1 matching 7 bases. The length of the CDR3 is 15 residues. J lost 0 bases, V lost 4 bases, and 7 bases had no gene match. The germline CDR1 and CDR2 sequences are SGHRS and YFSETQ. CDR3 DNA sequence: TGCGCCAGCAGCATCTCGACAGGGAGCTCCTACGAGCAGTACTTC. As protein: CASSISTGSSYEQYF.

The CDR3 region has the DNA TGTGCCAGCAGTTACTCGTTCGACAGCTCCTACGAGCAGTACTTC. Translation: CASSYSFDSSYEQYF. This chain connects TRBV6-5 to TRBJ2-7, with D possibly TRBD1 on 5 matching bases. CDR1 is MNHEY and CDR2 is SVGAGI in the germline V gene. CDR3 length equals 15 residues. V was pared by 0 bases and J by 0 bases, with 9 bases between.

The chain couples TRBV3-1 to TRBJ2-3, with TRBD2 identical over 7 bases. Germline CDR1 reads LGHDT; CDR2 reads YNNKEL (reference sequence). The CDR3 has 14 amino acids. After removal of 6 bases from V and 2 bases from J, the junction contained 5 bases not matched to a gene. As DNA, the CDR3 is TGTGCCAGCAGAACCGGGACTAACACAGATACGCAGTATTTT. Residues: CASRTGTNTDTQYF.

The chain combines TRBV21-1 with TRBJ1-5; the D call in the table, TRBD1, was not verified against the DNA. TRBV21-1 is recorded as a pseudogene. The CDR3 extends over 14 amino acids. CDR3 nucleotides: TGTGCCAGCAGCTTCCTTGGGGGGAATCAGCCCCAGCATTTT. Protein sequence: CASSFLGGNQPQHF.

J is TRBJ1-2 and V is TRBV27; no clear D. The germline gives CDR1 MNHEY, CDR2 SMNVEV (reference sequence). This CDR3 has 13 amino acids. The ends were cut back, 4 bases at V and 0 bases at J, with 6 bases in the middle. CDR3 sequence (DNA): TGTGCCAGCAGTTGGTCGCCTAACTATGGCTACACCTTC. It yields the protein CASSWSPNYGYTF.

The J gene is TRBJ2-1, the V gene TRBV9; perhaps TRBD1 as D (5 bases). CDR1 and CDR2 (germline): SGDLS, YYNGEE. The length of the CDR3 is 15 residues. Deletions cut 4 bases from V and 3 bases from J, with 14 bases between. The CDR3 sequence: CASSPSGLDYNEQFF. CDR3 nucleotide sequence: TGTGCCAGCAGCCCTTCAGGGCTAGACTACAATGAGCAGTTCTTC.

The chain has TRBV7-7 and TRBJ2-1; D uncertain. Germline CDR1 SSHAT, CDR2 FNYEAQ (reference sequence). The V end was cut by 1 base, the J end by 3 bases, with 7 bases between. The CDR3 is 14 residues long. For the CDR3, the DNA is TGTGCCAGCAGCTTAGTGTTTGACTACAATGAGCAGTTCTTC. Protein sequence: CASSLVFDYNEQFF.

This clonotype was seen a handful of times. V gene TRBV5-4 combines with J gene TRBJ1-1; tentative D call: TRBD1 (5 bases). Trimming removed 4 bases from V and 3 bases from J, with 7 bases in between. The CDR3 sequence is 12 residues long. CDR1 is SGHNT, CDR2 YYREEE, per germline (reference sequence). The CDR3 nucleotides read TGTGCCAGCAGCCGGGGGGACACTGAAGCTTTCTTT. This sequence encodes CASSRGDTEAFF.